This entry is about one T cell receptor beta chain. Antigen unknown. Treatment denoted: 10-day PBMC culture with coronavirus spike peptide pools or control peptides (ViraFEST assay). The CDR3 has 14 amino acids. The germline V and J ends were trimmed by 1 base and 1 base, with 6 bases remaining between them. Germline V lookup: CDR1 SEHNR, CDR2 FQNEAQ (reference sequence). These data originate in a study of vaccination and CD4 T cells after COVID-19. The Oncomine TCR Beta short-read assay generated sequence data from the DNA of cultured CD4+ T cells. TCRdb reprocessed the PCR reads via MiXCR and lists one record per CDR3 protein. The data contain about 17,000 distinct CDR3 sequences, around two fifths of them singletons.

This rearrangement joins TRBV7-9 to TRBJ2-3, with unresolved D. Sequencing used CD4+ T cells from blood, cultured in vitro, obtained before SARS-CoV-2 vaccination. The receptor was isolated from a human donor who had recovered from COVID-19. The CDR3 region is CASSLELRTDTQYF. Here the CDR3 DNA reads TGTGCCAGCAGCTTAGAGTTGCGCACAGATACGCAGTATTTT.